This T cell receptor (beta chain) was recorded in a study of T cells in localized non-small cell lung cancer. Study-level findings and limits: Measurement of T cell clonality placed uninvolved adjacent lung highest, above the level in tumor. Median detection of top 100 tumor clones in adjacent lung was under 75 clones. The study sequenced only one region of the tumor. As a result, intratumor heterogeneity could not be excluded and remains possible.

This clone was seen a few times. The target antigen is unknown. TCRdb's table, derived via immunoSEQ multiplex PCR, lists solely in-frame clones and lacks some. Of fewer than 40,000 clones listed, 88% are singletons. The CDR3 is 13 residues long. The J segment lost 12 bases and the V segment lost 0 bases, leaving 8 bases of the junction unmatched. CDR1 and CDR2 (germline): GTSNPN, SVGIG (reference sequence). The V and J genes are TRBV30 and TRBJ1-1; 9 nucleotides agree with TRBD1. The sequence was collected from a woman aged 35 to 75 with stage III lung adenocarcinoma. Sequencing was performed on peripheral blood mononuclear cells, taken before any cancer treatment. The CDR3 reads CAWSVNRGQRTFF. CDR3 in DNA: TGTGCCTGGAGTGTAAACAGGGGGCAAAGGACTTTCTTT. The variable domain in full, completed from reference TRBV30 and TRBJ1-1, reads SQTIHQWPATLVQPVGSPLSLECTVEGTSNPNLYWYRQAAGRGLQLLFYSVGIGQISSEVPQNLSASRPQDRQFILSSKKLLLSDSGFYLCAWSVNRGQRTFFGQGTRLTVV.